The 2 T cell receptor beta chains reported below all come from one sample, sequenced in a study of blood T cell repertoires in COVID-19. Clones were sequenced by immunoSEQ multiplex PCR, and TCRdb holds only the in-frame ones, with some missing. The sample includes 65,000 to 70,000 clones, 70% to 90% of them seen just once. The sequenced sample consisted of peripheral blood. The receptors derive from a man in his forties or fifties with acute or convalescent COVID-19.

The CDR3 DNA reads TGCGCCAGCAGCCACCCCGGGACTAGCGTAAGCACAGATACGCAGTATTTT. This encodes CASSHPGTSVSTDTQYF. The chain is built from TRBV4-1 and TRBJ2-3, with 10 bases fitting TRBD2. Germline lookup yields CDR1 MGHRA and CDR2 YSYEKL. The CDR3 totals 17 residues. The trim removed 3 bases at V and 0 bases at J, leaving 6 bases unmatched.

The chain couples TRBV28 to TRBJ1-5; no definite D call. The CDR3 has 16 amino acids. Trimming pared 5 bases from V and 3 bases from J, leaving 17 bases between. Germline lookup yields CDR1 MDHEN and CDR2 SYDVKM. Here the CDR3 DNA reads TGTGCCAGCAGTATTGACATCCGGAATCCCAATCAGCCCCAGCATTTT. Translating gives CASSIDIRNPNQPQHF.